The clone carrying this T cell receptor (beta chain) has a handful of counts. The sample belongs to a study of blood T cells in healthy people across ages. Germline lookup yields CDR1 SGHTA and CDR2 FQGNSA. The V end was cut by 8 bases, the J end by 5 bases, with 12 bases between. The CDR3 is made up of 13 amino acids. Then a second PCR, running about 6 to 12 cycles, was carried out with a sample-barcoded 5' primer and a J-beta primer mix. Every cDNA molecule bore a tag from a template-switch adaptor containing 12 random nucleotides. TCRdb re-derived calls from the 5' RACE reads in MiXCR, one entry per CDR3 protein. The repertoire holds 700,000 to 1,000,000 distinct CDR3 sequences, with under 45% as singletons.

The sequence was collected from a man between 60 and 75 years old in good health. V is TRBV7-2 and J is TRBJ2-2; possibly TRBD1 or TRBD2 for D (5 bases each). The sequenced sample consisted of blood. This chain's CDR3 is CASGPWGTGELFF. CDR3 DNA sequence: TGTGCCAGCGGCCCGTGGGGGACCGGGGAGCTGTTTTTT. Using reference TRBV7-2 and TRBJ2-2 for the parts outside the CDR3, the full variable domain is GAGVSQSPSNKVTEKGKDVELRCDPISGHTALYWYRQSLGQGLEFLIYFQGNSAPDKSGLPSDRFSAERTGGSVSTLTIQRTQQEDSAVYLCASGPWGTGELFFGEGSRLTVL.